A single T cell receptor (beta chain) is shown here with its context. The antigen is undetermined. Some clones are missing from TCRdb's copy, which holds only in-frame ones; the method was immunoSEQ multiplex PCR. The sample holds 88,000 or so clones; 75% to 85% are singletons and the top ten take 2% to 2.5%. This entry belongs to a study of a mutant IDH1 vaccine in newly diagnosed glioma. Study summary: Patients had eight vaccinations, in weeks 1, 3, 5, 7, 11, 15, 19 and 23. Following radiotherapy alone, or alongside temozolomide cycles, vaccination was started after an interval of 4-6 weeks. The sex distribution of treated patients was around 60% male and approximately 40% female, with a mean age of 40.4 years. Study outcomes and limitations: There were vaccine-induced immune responses in roughly 95% of the patients.

Time point described: week 23, last vaccination. The vaccine gave 300 ug of a 20-mer mutant IDH1 peptide subcutaneously per dose. The receptor was derived from a man aged 30 to 45 with glioma. Some clones in this sample may be carry-over from other donors' samples. Here the sequenced sample was PBMCs, taken from a glioma patient whose treatment included an IDH1 peptide vaccine.

This chain's CDR3 is CASSFGQSGEQYF. In DNA, the CDR3 is TGTGCCAGCAGTTTTGGACAGTCCGGGGAGCAGTACTTC. The chain employs TRBV27 and TRBJ2-7; perhaps TRBD1 as D (6 bases). The CDR3 has 13 amino acids. Germline CDR1 reads MNHEY; CDR2 reads SMNVEV (reference sequence). V lost 3 bases and J lost 7, with 13 bases in between.